These 9 T cell receptor beta chains share one sample of origin, sequenced in a study of blood T cell repertoires in COVID-19. Only in-frame clones appear in the TCRdb table, and some are missing; sequencing was by immunoSEQ multiplex PCR. The data contain about 90,000 clones, more than 85% of them seen just once; the ten biggest clones take up less than 2.5%. The sequenced sample consisted of peripheral blood. These receptors were obtained from a human donor with active COVID-19. The donor label of this sample is uncertain.

V gene TRBV12-3 or TRBV12-4 combines with J gene TRBJ1-2, with a weak D call TRBD1 (6 bases). V was clipped by 2 bases and J by 7 bases, with 11 bases between them. This CDR3 has 13 residues. The CDR3 protein is CASSLPQGLGYTF. The CDR3 DNA sequence: TGTGCCAGCAGTTTACCACAGGGTCTTGGCTACACCTTC.

The V call is TRBV9, the J call TRBJ2-3, with D possibly being TRBD2 (5 bases). From germline, CDR1 is SGDLS and CDR2 YYNGEE. CDR3 size: 15 residues. Trimming took 5 bases from V and 6 from J, leaving 19 bases between them. CDR3 sequence: CASRTSGKKGDTQYF. The CDR3, as DNA: TGTGCCAGCAGAACGTCCGGGAAGAAAGGGGATACGCAGTATTTT. Variable domain in full (rest from reference TRBV9 and TRBJ2-3): DSGVTQTPKHLITATGQRVTLRCSPRSGDLSVYWYQQSLDQGLQFLIQYYNGEERAKGNILERFSAQQFPDLHSELNLSSLELGDSALYFCASRTSGKKGDTQYFGPGTRLTVL.

V usage is TRBV6-1 and J usage is TRBJ1-5; 9 bases line up with TRBD1. Germline CDR1 and CDR2: MNHNS and SASEGT. Unmatched junction bases numbered 5, after V lost 2 bases and J lost 6 bases. This CDR3 is built from 15 residues. The CDR3 sequence is CASSETGQGVQPQHF. In DNA form, the CDR3 reads TGTGCCAGCAGTGAAACGGGACAGGGAGTTCAGCCCCAGCATTTT.

The genes are TRBV6-5 and TRBJ2-2; TRBD2 matches at 10 bases. The V and J ends lost 5 bases and 6 bases, in that order; junction bases with no gene match: 3. In germline, CDR1 is MNHEY, CDR2 SVGAGI. The CDR3 spans 14 residues. The CDR3, as DNA: TGTGCCAGCAGTACTAGCGGGGCATCCGGGGAGCTGTTTTTT. Translating it yields CASSTSGASGELFF.

The J gene is TRBJ2-5, the V gene TRBV6-5; TRBD1 aligns across 9 bases. V shed 6 bases and J 5 bases; nucleotides not matched to a gene: 10. The germline V gene has CDR1 MNHEY and CDR2 SVGAGI. This CDR3 spans 15 amino acids. The CDR3 region has the DNA TGTGCCAGCAGGAACGGACAGGGGACCCTTGAGACCCAGTACTTC. Amino acids: CASRNGQGTLETQYF.

The chain joins TRBV19 to TRBJ2-7; D call uncertain. Germline loops: CDR1 LNHDA, CDR2 SQIVND (reference sequence). The CDR3 has 15 residues. V dropped 3 bases and J dropped 0 bases, with 12 bases sitting between them. CDR3 sequence (DNA): TGTGCCAGTAGTATTAACCTGGTCAGCTCCTACGAGCAGTACTTC. It specifies CASSINLVSSYEQYF.

The V call is TRBV5-6, the J call TRBJ1-3; TRBD1 matches at 7 bases. The V segment lost 9 bases and the J segment 1 base; nucleotides outside the gene matches: 7. CDR1 is SGHDT and CDR2 is YYEEEE in the germline V gene. The CDR3 loop spans 14 amino acids. The CDR3 nucleotides read TGTGCCACCAAGGGGACAGATTCTGGAAACACCATATATTTT. It yields the protein CATKGTDSGNTIYF.

V gene TRBV5-4 combines with J gene TRBJ1-4; no definite D call. Trimming took 3 bases from V and 6 from J, leaving 9 bases between them. The CDR3 consists of 13 residues. In germline, CDR1 is SGHNT, CDR2 YYREEE (reference sequence). The CDR3 nucleotides are TGTGCCAGCAGCTCCTACAGTGATGAAAAACTGTTTTTT. Amino acid sequence: CASSSYSDEKLFF.

The V gene is TRBV6-5, the J gene TRBJ1-1; D perhaps matches TRBD1 (6 bases). V shed 0 bases and J shed 2 bases, with 10 bases lying between them. The CDR3 contains 15 residues. Per germline, CDR1 MNHEY and CDR2 SVGAGI. The CDR3 nucleotides are TGTGCCAGCAGTTACTCGACAGGTCGTAACACTGAAGCTTTCTTT. Amino acid sequence: CASSYSTGRNTEAFF.